These 5 T cell receptor beta chains share one sample of origin, sequenced in a study of blood T cells in healthy people across ages. Alongside a J-beta primer mix, a sample-barcoded 5' primer served in a second PCR lasting about 7 to 11 cycles. TCRdb itself ran the 5' RACE reads through MiXCR, one entry per CDR3 protein. The data contain 750,000 to 850,000 distinct CDR3 sequences, roughly 25% of them singletons. The same sample was also studied in work on T cells of mothers and their children.

Sample: blood. These receptors originate from a boy aged 10-17 years in good health.

This clonotype turned up a few times. This chain connects TRBV29-1 to TRBJ2-4; possibly TRBD1 for D (7 bases). Germline CDR1 reads SQVTM; CDR2 reads ANQGSEA. The CDR3 is 18 amino acids. Trimming took off 0 bases at V and 0 bases at J, with 18 bases between the two ends. CDR3 region: CSVEDLGGTEGAKNIQYF. As DNA, the CDR3 is TGCAGCGTTGAAGATCTTGGAGGGACAGAAGGAGCCAAAAACATTCAGTACTTC.

This chain links TRBV29-1 with TRBJ2-1; 11 nucleotides match TRBD2. The length of the CDR3 is 12 residues. The trim removed 7 bases at V and 6 bases at J, leaving 2 bases unmatched. In germline, CDR1 is SQVTM, CDR2 ANQGSEA. Here the CDR3 reads CSAGTSGNEQFF. CDR3 DNA: TGCAGCGCTGGGACTAGCGGCAATGAGCAGTTCTTC.

The chain links TRBV9 to TRBJ2-1; D might be TRBD1 (6 bases). V lost 3 bases to trimming and J lost 0 bases, with 10 bases between them. The CDR3 is made up of 15 amino acids. Germline V gene sequence: CDR1 SGDLS, CDR2 YYNGEE. CDR3 bases: TGTGCCAGCAGCGCCGCAGGGGCCTCCTACAATGAGCAGTTCTTC. Translation gives CASSAAGASYNEQFF.

This sequence joins TRBV5-6 and TRBJ2-7, with D perhaps matching TRBD1 (6 bases). Germline V gene lookup returns CDR1 SGHDT and CDR2 YYEEEE. Trimming took 0 bases from V and 0 from J, leaving 13 bases between them. The CDR3 is 16 amino acids. The DNA for the CDR3 is TGTGCCAGCAGCTTGGGAGCAGGGGCTCTCTCCTACGAGCAGTACTTC. This encodes CASSLGAGALSYEQYF.

This chain links TRBV6-5 with TRBJ2-7, with 7 positions matching TRBD1. Germline CDR1 is MNHEY and CDR2 is SVGAGI. CDR3 length: 14 residues. Trimming took 3 bases from V and 4 from J; bases not matched to a gene: 6. This chain's CDR3 is CASSYPGQEYEQYF. CDR3 nucleotides: TGTGCCAGCAGTTATCCTGGACAGGAGTACGAGCAGTACTTC.